The 15 T cell receptor beta chains given below trace back to one sample, sequenced in a study of blood T cell repertoires in COVID-19. Measured with immunoSEQ multiplex PCR; TCRdb has only the in-frame clones, and not every one. The sample records 150,000 to 200,000 clones, around 81% being singletons. Sequencing input: PBMCs or T cells enriched from blood (not recorded which). The receptors stem from a man in his forties who had recovered from COVID-19.

The rearrangement joins TRBV11-3 to TRBJ2-5; D not certain. Germline V gene data show CDR1 as SGHNT and CDR2 as YENEEA. V was shortened by 1 base and J by 2 bases, with 11 bases between the two germline ends. The CDR3 is 15 residues long. The CDR3 sequence: CASSLGRTPQETQYF. In nucleotides, the CDR3 is TGTGCCAGCAGCTTAGGTCGAACTCCTCAAGAGACCCAGTACTTC.

Comment on this clone: A read error may account for a junction end that differs from germline. This sequence joins TRBV5-1 and TRBJ1-2; 7 positions match TRBD1. The CDR3 totals 12 residues. Germline V gene lookup returns CDR1 SGHRS and CDR2 YFSETQ. CDR3 region: CASGLQGEGYTF. The DNA for the CDR3 is TGCGCCAGCGGCTTGCAGGGGGAAGGCTACACCTTC.

V and J are TRBV12-2 and TRBJ1-1; no check of the table's D call, TRBD1, against the DNA was made. TRBV12-2 is assigned pseudogene status. The CDR3 covers 14 residues. This chain's CDR3 is CARALGQGWTEAFF. In DNA form, the CDR3 reads TGTGCAAGGGCACTCGGACAGGGTTGGACTGAAGCTTTCTTT.

The rearrangement uses TRBV18 and TRBJ1-2, with 11 nucleotides matching TRBD1. CDR1 and CDR2 (germline): KGHSH, LQKENI. The V segment lost 1 base and the J segment 8 bases; nucleotides outside the gene matches: 12. The CDR3 runs to 17 residues. The DNA for the CDR3 is TGTGCCAGCTCACCACTGGACAGGGGGCGGTCCGTACGAGGCTACACCTTC. Translation gives CASSPLDRGRSVRGYTF.

The chain recombines TRBV6-5 with TRBJ1-1, with a possible D match to TRBD1 (6 bases). V dropped 6 bases and J dropped 7 bases, with 15 bases sitting between them. The CDR3 is 13 amino acids. CDR1 and CDR2 from the germline V gene are MNHEY and SVGAGI. CDR3 nucleotides: TGTGCCAGCAGCCACTCACAGGGAAATGAAGCTTTCTTT. Its protein is CASSHSQGNEAFF.

The chain combines TRBV7-9 with TRBJ2-5, with D maybe TRBD1 (5 bases). The CDR3 is 14 amino acids. The V gene lost 2 bases and the J gene lost 2 bases, with 9 bases spanning the gap. Germline assignment: CDR1 SEHNR and CDR2 FQNEAQ (reference sequence). The CDR3 here is CASSLLKGQETQYF. Here the CDR3 DNA reads TGTGCCAGCAGCTTACTCAAGGGGCAAGAGACCCAGTACTTC.

The V gene is TRBV10-3, the J gene TRBJ1-1, with D hard to call. Germline V gene lookup returns CDR1 ENHRY and CDR2 SYGVKD. Trimming stripped 3 bases from V and 1 base from J, with 9 bases between. This CDR3 is 14 amino acids long. The CDR3 DNA reads TGTGCCATCAGTGATTTAGCGGAGAACACTGAAGCTTTCTTT. Its protein is CAISDLAENTEAFF.

V is TRBV27 and J is TRBJ1-3; 7 bases align to TRBD1. Germline values: CDR1 MNHEY, CDR2 SMNVEV (reference sequence). J was trimmed by 4 bases and V by 6 bases; bases with no gene match: 15. The CDR3 spans 17 residues. Here the CDR3 reads CASRTFLQGREGNTIYF. The CDR3 coding sequence is TGTGCCAGCAGGACGTTTTTACAGGGGCGTGAAGGAAACACCATATATTTT.

The chain links TRBV7-8 to TRBJ2-1; the match to TRBD2 covers 12 bases. Germline CDR1 SGHVS, CDR2 FQNEAQ. With V trimmed by 5 bases and J by 6 bases, 17 bases remained unmatched. This CDR3 comprises 19 residues. The CDR3 protein is CASSPRLAGDIGSGNEQFF. The CDR3 DNA reads TGTGCCAGCAGCCCCAGACTAGCGGGGGACATAGGGTCGGGCAATGAGCAGTTCTTC.

This clone was counted between two and nine times. This chain uses TRBV25-1 with TRBJ1-4; D perhaps matches TRBD1 (6 bases). Germline V lookup: CDR1 MGHDK, CDR2 SYGVNS. Trimming removed 9 bases at V and 5 bases at J, with 10 bases between. The CDR3 runs to 12 residues. The CDR3 DNA is TGTGCCAGTGGACAGACAAATGAAAAACTGTTTTTT. It specifies CASGQTNEKLFF.

The chain couples TRBV19 to TRBJ1-2; the match to TRBD1 covers 8 bases. Trimming removed 7 bases from V and 2 bases from J; junction bases left unmatched: 6. The CDR3 has 14 amino acids. Germline loops: CDR1 LNHDA, CDR2 SQIVND (reference sequence). The CDR3 nucleotides are TGTGCCAGTAATGAGGACAGGGTGAACTATGGCTACACCTTC. Its translation: CASNEDRVNYGYTF.

The chain has TRBV5-4 and TRBJ2-7; maybe TRBD1 (5 bases). Between the trimmed V and J ends, which lost 1 base and 2 bases, there was a span of 13 bases. The germline V gene encodes CDR1 SGHNT and CDR2 YYREEE (reference sequence). The length of the CDR3 is 15 residues. The CDR3 DNA reads TGTGCCAGCAGCTTGCCTCCAGGGCCGGCCTACGAGCAGTACTTC. It codes for CASSLPPGPAYEQYF.

DNA of the CDR3: TGTGCCAGCAGCTTTACCGGACAGGGATACACTGAAGCTTTCTTT. Translation gives CASSFTGQGYTEAFF. V is TRBV7-2 and J is TRBJ1-1; TRBD1 matches 8 bases. This CDR3 has 15 amino acids. Germline V lookup: CDR1 SGHTA, CDR2 FQGNSA. Trimming removed 3 bases from V and 3 bases from J; junction bases left unmatched: 6.

A remark on this clone: This sample also contains other DNA sequences that code for the same CDR3. This chain connects TRBV9 to TRBJ1-6; no reliable D call. CDR3 length equals 15 residues. Per germline, CDR1 SGDLS and CDR2 YYNGEE. Trimming cost V 4 bases and J 8 bases, with 16 bases left between them. CDR3 residues: CASSPVDTAHSPLHF. CDR3 bases: TGTGCCAGCAGCCCAGTCGACACCGCCCATTCACCCCTCCACTTT.

This chain uses TRBV30 with TRBJ1-3; TRBD1 might be the D (5 bases). Between the trimmed V and J ends, which lost 2 bases and 0 bases, there was a span of 8 bases. Germline CDR1 reads GTSNPN; CDR2 reads SVGIG (reference sequence). CDR3 length equals 14 residues. The CDR3: CAWSPTASGNTIYF. CDR3 sequence (DNA): TGTGCCTGGAGTCCGACAGCCTCTGGAAACACCATATATTTT.